This T cell receptor beta chain is from a study of shared T cell receptors in the human thymus. This clone was seen only a few times. Produced via immunoSEQ multiplex PCR; TCRdb's table is partial and in-frame only. The sample lists fewer than 700,000 clones, roughly 90% occurring once. V was clipped by 1 base and J by 0 bases, with 10 bases between them. CDR3 length: 16 residues. From germline, CDR1 is SGHNT and CDR2 YENEEA. These sequences were also reported in another study, on human thymus T cells.

The specimen sequenced was thymocytes. This chain links TRBV11-3 with TRBJ2-1; no firm D call. The receptor comes from a boy under two years old with a congenital heart defect. CDR3 sequence reads: CASSLVPRSSYNEQFF. CDR3 DNA sequence: TGTGCCAGCAGCTTAGTGCCGCGGAGCTCCTACAATGAGCAGTTCTTC.